This T cell receptor beta chain was obtained from a study of blood T cell repertoires in COVID-19 (dated by TCRdb to about 2020). In terms of the full investigation: Samples from collaborators originated in the United States, Italy and Spain and spanned both the acute and convalescent phases of COVID-19. The prospective study material was composed of cDNA or gDNA derived from T cells, B-cell-depleted T cells, or PBMCs. Subjects who had been exposed to COVID-19, were actively infected with it, or had recovered from it provided the deeply sampled blood TCRbeta repertoires that made up the dataset. A freely available public database, intended as a resource for researchers studying the immune response to SARS-CoV-2, is where the repertoires were released. Samples came from the ongoing ImmuneRACE study (first 160 participants) plus 1,254 subjects from 6 global collaborators. The sample metadata nearly always contained a de-identified subject ID, COVID-19 status, age in years and sex. Where available, HLA class I and class II types were taken from metadata supplied by the sample provider and were not determined by assay-based typing.

General findings and caveats noted by the study authors: The amount of clinical and demographic metadata varied by source and participant and was provided uncurated.

TCRbeta CDR3 regions were amplified from genomic DNA using the immunoSEQ Assay, a bias-controlled multiplex PCR. From the authors' description of their analysis: Within the assay, amplification of reference gene primers was used to estimate how many nucleated cells each sample contained. To quantify the absolute abundance of each unique TCRbeta CDR3 rearrangement, sequence reads were collapsed and filtered. For each sample, productive Simpson clonality was calculated by taking the square root of Simpson's diversity index across productive rearrangements. TCRdb retrieved this table from immuneACCESS and kept in-frame rearrangements only. Not all clones are present; in checked studies, unresolved V genes account for under half, and no reason is known for the remainder. V, J and clone size are those of that table, while D and trimming were read from the DNA. The sample profile shows 310,000 or so clones; approximately 90% of them were found once. The top ten clones comprise around 10% of the sample.

One collaborating source in Seattle enrolled patients while the patients were actively infected and followed the patients over time throughout the course of disease. Whole blood was collected in K2EDTA tubes by collaborating institutions according to the institutions' own protocols. For TCRbeta analysis, collaborators shipped samples in one of three forms: frozen whole blood, isolated PBMCs, or DNA extracted from either of those sample types. A remark on this clone: The specificity of this receptor is unknown. It has no much larger one-base neighbor in the sample; base qualities were not kept.

CDR1 and CDR2 are drawn from the germline V gene: MGHDK, SYGVNS. The CDR3 measures 13 amino acids from cysteine to phenylalanine. Just CDR3 DNA is preserved here, 39 bases in frame from base 1. Trimming costs V 4 bases and J 4 bases, and their ends lie 10 bases apart. This chain is built from TRBV25-1 and TRBJ1-1; matching of 6 bases hints at TRBD1 as the D gene. Sequenced sample: peripheral blood. This receptor was taken from a man aged 25 to 40 with COVID-19, enrolled during active disease. The DNA reads as follows: TGTGCCAGCAGTGTACAGGGAAGCACTGAAGCTTTCTTT. This gives the protein CASSVQGSTEAFF. Here the CDR3 is joined to the reference TRBV25-1 and TRBJ1-1 genes, and the full variable domain is: EADIYQTPRYLVIGTGKKITLECSQTMGHDKMYWYQQDPGMELHLIHYSYGVNSTEKGDLSSESTVSRIRTEHFPLTLESARPSHTSQYLCASSVQGSTEAFFGQGTRLTVV.